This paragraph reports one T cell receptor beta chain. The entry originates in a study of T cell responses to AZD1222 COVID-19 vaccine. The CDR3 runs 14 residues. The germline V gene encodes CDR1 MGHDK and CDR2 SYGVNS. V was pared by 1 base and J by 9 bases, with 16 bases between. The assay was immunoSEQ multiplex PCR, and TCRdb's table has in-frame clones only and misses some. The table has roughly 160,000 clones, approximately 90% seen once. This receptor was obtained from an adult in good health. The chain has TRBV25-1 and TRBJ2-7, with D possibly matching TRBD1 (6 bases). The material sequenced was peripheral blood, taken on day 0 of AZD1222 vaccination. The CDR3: CASSESRQASRQYF. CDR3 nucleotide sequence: TGTGCCAGCAGTGAATCGCGACAGGCTTCTAGGCAGTACTTC.